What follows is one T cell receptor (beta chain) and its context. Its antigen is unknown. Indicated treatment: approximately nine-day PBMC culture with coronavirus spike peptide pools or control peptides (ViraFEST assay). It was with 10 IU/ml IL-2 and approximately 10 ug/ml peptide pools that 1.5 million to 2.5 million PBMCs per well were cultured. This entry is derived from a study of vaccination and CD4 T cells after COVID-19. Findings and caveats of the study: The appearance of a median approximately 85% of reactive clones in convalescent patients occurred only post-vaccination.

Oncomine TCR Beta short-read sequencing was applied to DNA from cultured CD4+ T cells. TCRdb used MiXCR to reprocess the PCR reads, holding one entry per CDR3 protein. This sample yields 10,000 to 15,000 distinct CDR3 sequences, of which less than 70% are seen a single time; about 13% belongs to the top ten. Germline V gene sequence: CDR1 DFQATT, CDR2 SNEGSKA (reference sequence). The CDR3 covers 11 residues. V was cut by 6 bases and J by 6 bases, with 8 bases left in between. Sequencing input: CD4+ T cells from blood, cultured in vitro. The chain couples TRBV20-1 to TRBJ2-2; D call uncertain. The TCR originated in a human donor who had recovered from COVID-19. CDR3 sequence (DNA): TGCAGTGCCACGCTAGCCGGGGAGCTGTTTTTT. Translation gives CSATLAGELFF.